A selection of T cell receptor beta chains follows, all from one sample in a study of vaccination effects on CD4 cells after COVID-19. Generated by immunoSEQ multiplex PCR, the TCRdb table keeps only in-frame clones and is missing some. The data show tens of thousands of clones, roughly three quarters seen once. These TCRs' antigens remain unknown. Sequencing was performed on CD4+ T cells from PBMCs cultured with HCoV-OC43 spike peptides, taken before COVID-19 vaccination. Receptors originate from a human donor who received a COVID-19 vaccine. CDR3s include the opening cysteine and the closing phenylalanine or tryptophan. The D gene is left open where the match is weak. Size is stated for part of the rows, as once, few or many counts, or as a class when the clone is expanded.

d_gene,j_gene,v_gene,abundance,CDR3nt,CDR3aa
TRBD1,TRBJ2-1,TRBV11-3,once,TGTGCCAGCAGCTTAGGGCAGGGGGCTTACAATGAGCAGTTCTTC,CASSLGQGAYNEQFF
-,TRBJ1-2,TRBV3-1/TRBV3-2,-,TGTGCCAGCAGCCAAGAGTCAAGCGCCCCGACGGGTGGCTACACCTTC,CASSQESSAPTGGYTF
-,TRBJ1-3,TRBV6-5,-,TGTGCCAGCAGTTACGAAGGTGGCAGCTCTGGAAACACCATATATTTT,CASSYEGGSSGNTIYF
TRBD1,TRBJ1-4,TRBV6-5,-,TGTGCCAGCAGTTCCAGGGGGGGCAGTGAAAAACTGTTTTTT,CASSSRGGSEKLFF
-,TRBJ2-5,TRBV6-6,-,TGTGCCAGCAACATCCGGCTTACTAGCTTCCAAGAGACCCAGTACTTC,CASNIRLTSFQETQYF
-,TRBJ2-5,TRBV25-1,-,TGTGCCAGCAGTACGCGACGGTCCACTGGAGGGACCCAGTACTTC,CASSTRRSTGGTQYF
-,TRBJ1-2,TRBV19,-,TGTGCCAGTAGTATTCGGGCAGGGGACTATGGCTACACCTTC,CASSIRAGDYGYTF
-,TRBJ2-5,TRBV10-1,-,TGCGCCACAGCCTCCGGGGGGCTTGGGGAGACCCAGTACTTC,CATASGGLGETQYF
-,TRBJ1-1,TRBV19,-,TGTGCCAGTACTACACACATGAACACTGAAGCTTTCTTT,CASTTHMNTEAFF
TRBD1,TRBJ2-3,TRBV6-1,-,TGTGCCAGCAGTGACCGTGAGGGACAGGGGAGCGTCGGTACGCAGTATTTT,CASSDREGQGSVGTQYF
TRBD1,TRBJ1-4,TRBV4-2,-,TGTGCCAGCAGCCAAGAAGGACAGGGTAATGAAAAACTGTTTTTT,CASSQEGQGNEKLFF
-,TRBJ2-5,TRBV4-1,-,TGCGCCAGCAGCCAAGGGGGATCGGAGGGGATAAAGACCCAGTACTTC,CASSQGGSEGIKTQYF
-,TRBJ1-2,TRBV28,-,TGTGCCAGCACCACGGGGGGGGGCTATGGCTACACCTTC,CASTTGGGYGYTF
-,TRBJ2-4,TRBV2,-,TGTGCCAGCAGGGAGTCGGGACGGCTATGGGACATTCAGTACTTC,CASRESGRLWDIQYF
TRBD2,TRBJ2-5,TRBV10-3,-,TGTGCCATCAGTGCTAGCGGGGGTACAAAGACCCAGTACTTC,CAISASGGTKTQYF
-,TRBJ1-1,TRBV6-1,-,TGTGCCAGCAGTGAAATTGGTACACGGATTTTCTTT,CASSEIGTRIFF
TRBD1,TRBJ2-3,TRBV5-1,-,TGCGCCAGCAGCTCTGGGACAGGGGGCTCGGATACGCAGTATTTT,CASSSGTGGSDTQYF
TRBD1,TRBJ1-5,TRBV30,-,TGTGCCTGGAGTGTACCTTATATGGCAGGGGGAAATCAGCCCCAGCATTTT,CAWSVPYMAGGNQPQHF
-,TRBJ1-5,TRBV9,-,TGTGCCAGCAGCGGGATAGGTACCAATCAGCCCCAGCATTTT,CASSGIGTNQPQHF
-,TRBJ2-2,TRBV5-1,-,TGCGCCAGCAGCCAATTACAGGGTAAACCGAGCACCGGGGAGCTGTTTTTT,CASSQLQGKPSTGELFF
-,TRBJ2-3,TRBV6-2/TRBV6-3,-,TGTGCCAGCAGGTACGACAGAACAGATACGCAGTATTTT,CASRYDRTDTQYF
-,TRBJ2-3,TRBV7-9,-,TGTGCCAGCAGCTTAATAGCCGGAAATACGCAGTATTTT,CASSLIAGNTQYF
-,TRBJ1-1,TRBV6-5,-,TGTGCCAGCAGTTCCCCAGGGGCCTTTACTGAAGCTTTCTTT,CASSSPGAFTEAFF
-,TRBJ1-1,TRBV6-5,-,TGTGCCAGCAGTCGACAGCAAAACACTGAAGCTTTCTTT,CASSRQQNTEAFF
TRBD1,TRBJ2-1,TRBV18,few,TGTGCCAGCTCACCCGGGACAGCGAATGAGCAGTTCTTC,CASSPGTANEQFF
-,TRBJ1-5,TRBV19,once,TGTGCCAGTACCGATGGGGGGGCGCGAAATCAGCCCCAGCATTTT,CASTDGGARNQPQHF
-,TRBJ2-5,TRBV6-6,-,TGTGCCAGCAGACAGAGGGGAGAGACCCAGTACTTC,CASRQRGETQYF
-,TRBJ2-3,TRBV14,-,TGTGCCAGCAGCGACAAGAGCCAACTCTTAGCAAGCACAGATACGCAGTATTTT,CASSDKSQLLASTDTQYF
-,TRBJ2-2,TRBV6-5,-,TGTGCGTCACGCAGGGGAACCGGGGAGCTGTTTTTT,CASRRGTGELFF
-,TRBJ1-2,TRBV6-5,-,TGTGCCAGCAGTCTGACAGCTTTCTATGGCTACACCTTC,CASSLTAFYGYTF
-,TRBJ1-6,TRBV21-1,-,TGTGCCAGCAGCAAAGCGCTGGGGCAGGGGGATCTCGGGAGTCCCCTCCACTTT,CASSKALGQGDLGSPLHF
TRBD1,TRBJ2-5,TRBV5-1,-,TGCGCCAGCAGCTACTACCGACAGGGGGCAAGGGAGACCCAGTACTTC,CASSYYRQGARETQYF
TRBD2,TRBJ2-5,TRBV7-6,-,TGTGCCAGCAGCCTAGTGACTGTCTCGCCGGGGGGAGAGACCCAGTACTTC,CASSLVTVSPGGETQYF
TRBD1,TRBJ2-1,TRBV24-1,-,TGTGCCACCGGTCCCGCAGGGGGACATATCAATGAGCAGTTCTTC,CATGPAGGHINEQFF
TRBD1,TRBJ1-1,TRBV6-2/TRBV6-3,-,TGTGCCAGCAGTTACTCGACAGGGGCAATCACTGAAGCTTTCTTT,CASSYSTGAITEAFF
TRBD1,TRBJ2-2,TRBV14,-,TGTGCCAGCAGCTTTGGACAGGGGGCTTTCACCGGGGAGCTGTTTTTT,CASSFGQGAFTGELFF